The clone carrying this TCR beta chain has at least ten counts. Its antigen is undetermined. TCRdb analysed the 5' RACE reads with MiXCR anew, one entry per CDR3 protein. The top ten hold 9.1% of the sample, which has 250,000 to 400,000 distinct CDR3 sequences, approximately 10% seen once. V was pared by 2 bases and J by 2 bases, with 8 bases of the junction left unmatched. The CDR3 runs to 16 residues. Germline V gene lookup returns CDR1 SGHRS and CDR2 YFSETQ. These data are taken from a study of CD8 T cells in ankylosing spondylitis. Study results and limitations: Several highly homologous variants made up a TCR beta motif that seemed to typify ankylosing spondylitis blood.

Sequencing was performed on blood, either unsorted or a sorted T cell fraction (not recorded which). This receptor was identified in a female donor with ankylosing spondylitis or in good health (not recorded which). V gene TRBV5-1 combines with J gene TRBJ2-5; 8 bases map to TRBD1. The CDR3 is CASSFRQGIGQETQYF. CDR3 DNA sequence: TGCGCCAGCAGCTTCCGACAGGGGATAGGACAAGAGACCCAGTACTTC. Looking up the rest from reference TRBV5-1 and TRBJ2-5 gives the full variable domain: KAGVTQTPRYLIKTRGQQVTLSCSPISGHRSVSWYQQTPGQGLQFLFEYFSETQRNKGNFPGRFSGRQFSNSRSEMNVSTLELGDSALYLCASSFRQGIGQETQYFGPGTRLLVL.